A single sample gave rise to the 28 T cell receptor beta chains below, sequenced in a study of T cells in localized non-small cell lung cancer. Profiling relied on immunoSEQ multiplex PCR, and the TCRdb table lists in-frame clones only, not all of them. There are 10,000 to 15,000 clones in the sample; around 84% occur only once, and 50% to 75% lies in the top ten. The input for sequencing was peripheral blood, taken before any cancer treatment. These receptor sequences come from a male donor aged 60 or over with stage III lung adenocarcinoma.

V usage is TRBV7-2 and J usage is TRBJ2-1; no clear D. Trimming left V 5 bases short and J 4 bases short, with 9 bases between. CDR1 is SGHTA and CDR2 is FQGNSA in the germline V gene. The CDR3 length is 13 residues. CDR3 nucleotides: TGTGCCAGCAGCCGACGGAAGTACAATGAGCAGTTCTTC. Translated: CASSRRKYNEQFF.

The chain combines TRBV18 with TRBJ1-1, with a tentative D call TRBD1 (6 bases). Germline V gene sequence: CDR1 KGHSH, CDR2 LQKENI. This CDR3 has 14 amino acids. The V and J ends lost 1 base and 1 base respectively, with 7 bases between them. In nucleotides, the CDR3 is TGTGCCAGCTCACCACGACAGGCGAACACTGAAGCTTTCTTT. Translation gives CASSPRQANTEAFF. Filled out from reference TRBV18 and TRBJ1-1, the complete variable domain reads NAGVMQNPRHLVRRRGQEARLRCSPMKGHSHVYWYRQLPEEGLKFMVYLQKENIIDESGMPKERFSAEFPKEGPSILRIQQVVRGDSAAYFCASSPRQANTEAFFGQGTRLTVV.

V and J are TRBV19 and TRBJ2-1; 7 bases map to TRBD2. The CDR3 extends over 17 amino acids. Trimming cost V 5 bases and J 6 bases; bases outside gene matches: 16. Germline CDR1 LNHDA, CDR2 SQIVND (reference sequence). DNA of the CDR3: TGTGCCAGTAGTTTCATGGAGCGGGACGGGTTCATCAATGAGCAGTTCTTC. Translated: CASSFMERDGFINEQFF.

This chain uses TRBV9 with TRBJ2-3; tentative D call: TRBD1 (5 bases). The germline V gene has CDR1 SGDLS and CDR2 YYNGEE. V was trimmed by 0 bases and J by 9 bases, leaving 11 bases between them. This CDR3 comprises 13 residues. CDR3 DNA: TGTGCCAGCAGCGTAGGGACCCAGGGCACGCAGTATTTT. Its translation: CASSVGTQGTQYF.

V and J are TRBV2 and TRBJ1-1; D unclear. Germline V gene data show CDR1 as SNHLY and CDR2 as FYNNEI. There are 12 residues in the CDR3. With 7 bases removed from V and 1 base from J, the gap between germline ends came to 7 bases. CDR3 protein: CASIEGNTEAFF. The CDR3 DNA reads TGTGCCAGCATTGAGGGGAACACTGAAGCTTTCTTT.

CDR3 amino acids: CASSLGGTSDQPQHF. The CDR3 nucleotides are TGTGCCAGCAGCTTGGGGGGGACTTCGGATCAGCCCCAGCATTTT. The V call is TRBV5-4, the J call TRBJ1-5; D perhaps matches TRBD1 (5 bases). Deletions cut 0 bases from V and 5 bases from J, with 12 bases between. Germline V gene data show CDR1 as SGHNT and CDR2 as YYREEE (reference sequence). CDR3 length equals 15 residues.

V usage is TRBV27 and J usage is TRBJ2-5; perhaps TRBD1 as D (5 bases). V lost 4 bases, J lost 1 base, and 10 bases lay in between. Germline V gene data show CDR1 as MNHEY and CDR2 as SMNVEV (reference sequence). The CDR3 runs to 14 residues. The CDR3 protein is CASSSWQGQETQYF. The CDR3 DNA sequence: TGTGCCAGCAGTTCGTGGCAGGGCCAAGAGACCCAGTACTTC.

The rearrangement links TRBV29-1 to TRBJ2-1, with D perhaps TRBD1 (5 bases). From germline, CDR1 is SQVTM and CDR2 ANQGSEA. The V and J ends lost 4 bases and 6 bases respectively, with 10 bases between them. The CDR3 totals 12 residues. This CDR3 is CSVGGVLNEQFF. CDR3 sequence (DNA): TGCAGCGTTGGGGGCGTCCTCAATGAGCAGTTCTTC.

The chain combines TRBV7-2 with TRBJ1-2; 10 bases fit TRBD1. The CDR3 is 15 residues long. V dropped 0 bases and J dropped 5; count of bases not matched to a gene: 3. The V gene's germline CDR1 is SGHTA and CDR2 FQGNSA. CDR3 in DNA: TGTGCCAGCAGCTTAGCGGGACAGGGGTTTTATGGCTACACCTTC. Translation gives CASSLAGQGFYGYTF.

This sequence joins TRBV30 and TRBJ2-1, with a possible D match to TRBD2 (5 bases). The CDR3 length is 12 residues. V lost 0 bases, J lost 8 bases, and 8 bases lay in between. The V gene's germline CDR1 is GTSNPN and CDR2 SVGIG (reference sequence). CDR3 DNA: TGTGCCTGGAGTGTACCCGGGGATGAGCAGTTCTTC. It encodes CAWSVPGDEQFF.

The chain employs TRBV27 and TRBJ2-2; D is possibly TRBD2 (6 bases). This CDR3 region has 13 residues. Germline V gene lookup returns CDR1 MNHEY and CDR2 SMNVEV (reference sequence). The V end was cut by 2 bases, the J end by 6 bases, with 7 bases between. The CDR3 sequence is CASSLSGSGELFF. For the CDR3, the DNA is TGTGCCAGCAGTTTAAGCGGGTCCGGGGAGCTGTTTTTT.

This rearrangement joins TRBV7-2 to TRBJ2-5, with 7 nucleotides matching TRBD1. The junction had 11 bases not matched to a gene; V was cut back by 5 bases and J by 5 bases. Germline V gene lookup returns CDR1 SGHTA and CDR2 FQGNSA. The CDR3 is made up of 15 amino acids. The CDR3 nucleotides read TGTGCCAGCAGCCGACAGACGTACAGGGGCGAGACCCAGTACTTC. It encodes CASSRQTYRGETQYF.

As for this clone: The sample holds other DNA sequences that translate to the same CDR3. This sequence joins TRBV6-5 and TRBJ1-1, with D hard to call. This CDR3 is built from 14 residues. The germline V gene has CDR1 MNHEY and CDR2 SVGAGI. V dropped 5 bases and J dropped 0 bases, with 10 bases sitting between them. The CDR3: CASSPEGVNTEAFF. CDR3 sequence (DNA): TGTGCCAGCAGTCCCGAGGGCGTGAACACTGAAGCTTTCTTT.

This chain connects TRBV7-9 to TRBJ1-1, with D possibly matching TRBD1 (5 bases). Germline V CDR1 and CDR2: SEHNR, FQNEAQ (reference sequence). CDR3 length: 14 residues. The V and J ends lost 0 bases and 8 bases respectively, with 13 bases between them. The CDR3 DNA sequence: TGTGCCAGCAGCTTAGCGCAGGGACTCGGGGAAGCTTTCTTT. Amino acids: CASSLAQGLGEAFF. Supplemented by reference TRBV7-9 and TRBJ1-1, the full variable domain reads DTGVSQNPRHKITKRGQNVTFRCDPISEHNRLYWYRQTLGQGPEFLTYFQNEAQLEKSRLLSDRFSAERPKGSFSTLEIQRTEQGDSAMYLCASSLAQGLGEAFFGQGTRLTVV.

The CDR3: CASSEDQGALETQYF. CDR3 coding DNA: TGTGCCAGCAGTGAGGATCAGGGGGCTTTGGAGACCCAGTACTTC. This rearrangement joins TRBV2 to TRBJ2-5, with 8 positions matching TRBD1. The length of the CDR3 is 15 residues. V lost 3 bases, J lost 5 bases, and 8 bases stayed unmatched. The V gene's germline CDR1 is SNHLY and CDR2 FYNNEI. The whole variable domain, filled in from reference TRBV2 and TRBJ2-5, reads EPEVTQTPSHQVTQMGQEVILRCVPISNHLYFYWYRQILGQKVEFLVSFYNNEISEKSEIFDDQFSVERPDGSNFTLKIRSTKLEDSAMYFCASSEDQGALETQYFGPGTRLLVL.

V usage is TRBV20-1 and J usage is TRBJ1-1; D unresolved. The germline gives CDR1 DFQATT, CDR2 SNEGSKA (reference sequence). The CDR3 covers 11 residues. Trimming removed 5 bases from V and 4 bases from J, with 8 bases in between. The CDR3 is CSAYILTEAFF. The CDR3 nucleotides are TGCAGTGCTTACATTCTCACTGAAGCTTTCTTT.

In its sample, this clone was seen a few times. In nucleotides, the CDR3 is TGCGCCAGCAGCAAGATACAGGGTGAGGGACCTGAAGCTTTCTTT. Its protein product is CASSKIQGEGPEAFF. This chain joins TRBV4-1 and TRBJ1-1; D perhaps matches TRBD1 (6 bases). The CDR3 sequence is 15 residues long. Germline assignment: CDR1 MGHRA and CDR2 YSYEKL. Between the trimmed V and J ends, which lost 5 bases and 6 bases, there was a span of 19 bases.

The V call is TRBV11-2, the J call TRBJ2-1; a weak D match, TRBD1 (5 bases). CDR1 and CDR2 (germline): SGHAT, FQNNGV. This CDR3 contains 14 residues. The V and J ends lost 0 bases and 10 bases respectively, with 13 bases between them. CDR3 protein: CASSLDLGLHEQFF. CDR3 nucleotide sequence: TGTGCCAGCAGCTTAGATCTGGGGCTCCACGAGCAGTTCTTC.

The chain couples TRBV7-2 to TRBJ2-7, with TRBD1 matching over 7 bases. Gene TRBJ2-4 matches the end of the DNA better, so the J call may be wrong. CDR1 is SGHTA, CDR2 FQGNSA, per germline. The length of the CDR3 is 18 residues. The CDR3: CASSPGQAFSWAKNIQYF. CDR3 DNA sequence: TGTGCCAGCAGTCCAGGACAGGCCTTCTCGTGGGCCAAAAACATTCAGTACTTC.

In DNA form, the CDR3 reads TGTGCCTGGAGTCGCGCCCGGACAGGGTCCATAGATACGCAGTATTTT. It codes for CAWSRARTGSIDTQYF. The chain combines TRBV30 with TRBJ2-3, with 8 bases lining up with TRBD1. Germline CDR1 reads GTSNPN; CDR2 reads SVGIG (reference sequence). J lost 5 bases, V lost 2 bases, and 12 bases had no gene match. CDR3 length: 16 amino acids. The variable domain in full, with the rest retrieved from reference TRBV30 and TRBJ2-3, is SQTIHQWPATLVQPVGSPLSLECTVEGTSNPNLYWYRQAAGRGLQLLFYSVGIGQISSEVPQNLSASRPQDRQFILSSKKLLLSDSGFYLCAWSRARTGSIDTQYFGPGTRLTVL.

Regarding this clone: At one end, the junction sequence differs from germline, possibly due to a read error. J is TRBJ1-1 and V is TRBV2; TRBD1 might be the D (5 bases). Per germline, CDR1 SNHLY and CDR2 FYNNEI. CDR3 size: 13 residues. The DNA for the CDR3 is TGTGCCACCAGTGCATGGGGGTACACTGAAGCTTTCTTT. This gives the protein CATSAWGYTEAFF.

The genes are TRBV6-6 and TRBJ1-2, with 7 nucleotides matching TRBD1. CDR1 is MNHNY and CDR2 is SVGAGI in the germline V gene (reference sequence). V shed 6 bases and J 4 bases; nucleotides not matched to a gene: 8. The CDR3 consists of 14 residues. Here the CDR3 DNA reads TGTGCCAGCAGCGCGAAGACAGGGCTCTATGGCTACACCTTC. This gives the protein CASSAKTGLYGYTF.

This chain links TRBV10-3 with TRBJ1-1; D possibly corresponds to TRBD1 (6 bases). Germline V gene lookup returns CDR1 ENHRY and CDR2 SYGVKD. The CDR3 spans 13 residues. Trimming left V 10 bases short and J 1 base short, with 13 bases between. CDR3 DNA sequence: TGTGCCACCTACAGGGTCGGGAACACTGAAGCTTTCTTT. Translated: CATYRVGNTEAFF.

The chain employs TRBV7-2 and TRBJ2-5, with TRBD2 matching 7 bases. V shed 5 bases and J 2 bases; nucleotides not matched to a gene: 14. Germline values: CDR1 SGHTA, CDR2 FQGNSA. This CDR3 is 17 amino acids long. CDR3 region: CASSRPRGGRRQETQYF. The CDR3 coding sequence is TGTGCCAGCAGCCGCCCGCGTGGCGGGAGAAGGCAAGAGACCCAGTACTTC.

The chain uses TRBV5-1 and TRBJ2-4, with 10 nucleotides matching TRBD2. The CDR3 extends over 16 amino acids. In germline, CDR1 is SGHRS, CDR2 YFSETQ. Trimming at V came to 5 bases and at J to 4 bases, leaving 9 bases not matched to a gene. CDR3 loop: CASSNSVAGGKNIQYF. As DNA, the CDR3 is TGCGCCAGCAGTAACAGTGTAGCGGGGGGAAAAAACATTCAGTACTTC. Based on the CDR3 plus reference TRBV5-1 and TRBJ2-4, the full variable domain is KAGVTQTPRYLIKTRGQQVTLSCSPISGHRSVSWYQQTPGQGLQFLFEYFSETQRNKGNFPGRFSGRQFSNSRSEMNVSTLELGDSALYLCASSNSVAGGKNIQYFGAGTRLSVL.

In DNA, the CDR3 is TGTGCCAGCAGCGTAGCAACTGCGCAAGAGACCCAGTACTTC. This sequence encodes CASSVATAQETQYF. The chain links TRBV9 to TRBJ2-5; D remains ambiguous. The V gene lost 0 bases and the J gene lost 2 bases, with 8 bases spanning the gap. This CDR3 has 14 amino acids. Germline CDR1 and CDR2: SGDLS and YYNGEE. Looking up the rest from reference TRBV9 and TRBJ2-5 gives the full variable domain: DSGVTQTPKHLITATGQRVTLRCSPRSGDLSVYWYQQSLDQGLQFLIQYYNGEERAKGNILERFSAQQFPDLHSELNLSSLELGDSALYFCASSVATAQETQYFGPGTRLLVL.

J is TRBJ2-2 and V is TRBV18; D not resolved. Deletions cut 2 bases from V and 1 base from J, with 8 bases between. CDR1 KGHSH and CDR2 LQKENI come from the germline V gene. This CDR3 has 15 residues. The CDR3 sequence is CASSPSAGNTGELFF. Here the CDR3 DNA reads TGTGCCAGCTCACCATCGGCAGGGAACACCGGGGAGCTGTTTTTT.

The chain couples TRBV27 to TRBJ1-1, with 10 bases identical to TRBD1. The CDR3 runs to 15 residues. Germline values: CDR1 MNHEY, CDR2 SMNVEV (reference sequence). V shed 3 bases and J 0 bases; nucleotides not matched to a gene: 1. The CDR3 reads CASSLGTGVNTEAFF. DNA for the CDR3: TGTGCCAGCAGTTTGGGGACAGGGGTGAACACTGAAGCTTTCTTT.